This T cell receptor beta chain originates from a study of PD-L1 blockade in urothelial cancer. Here immunoSEQ multiplex PCR was the method, and the copy in TCRdb shows in-frame clones only, minus some. The sample holds 70,000 or so clones, around 84% seen once. The ends were cut back, 1 base at V and 5 bases at J, with 14 bases in the middle. This CDR3 contains 15 residues. Germline assignment: CDR1 SGHTA and CDR2 FQGNSA. The chain joins TRBV7-2 to TRBJ1-1; D ambiguous. This clonotype was sampled from a man aged 65-85 years with urothelial cancer. This sample comprised PBMCs, obtained around atezolizumab (anti-PD-L1) treatment. CDR3 nucleotide sequence: TGTGCCAGCAGCTTAGAGTCGGCGGCGGGTACTGAAGCTTTCTTT. It translates to CASSLESAAGTEAFF.